This T cell receptor beta chain was documented in a study of spatial heterogeneity in lung cancer. Study-wide background: More than ten raw reads, on average, carried each unique TCR and UMI combination.

TCRdb fed the 5' RACE reads into MiXCR, producing one record per CDR3 protein. Found here are about 75,000 distinct CDR3 sequences, 10% to 15% of them singletons; the top ten hold roughly 7%. CDR1 and CDR2 (germline): LGHDT, YNNKEL (reference sequence). Germline trimming cut 3 bases from V and 1 base from J; bases unmatched to any gene: 4. The CDR3 contains 15 residues. This clonotype was seen at least ten times. Time point denoted: sample taken at primary tumor resection. No cells were sorted before sequencing. The whole RNA sequenced was extracted from tumor, nontumor lung or frozen PBMC. The donor population consisted of just over 70 patients with untreated, early-stage non-small cell lung cancer.

This clonotype was obtained from a male donor with early-stage non-small cell lung cancer. The V gene is TRBV3-1, the J gene TRBJ2-7; 9 bases agree with TRBD1. Specimen: PBMCs, collected at surgery. CDR3 nucleotides: TGTGCCAGCAGCCATCGGACAGGGGTTTCCTACGAGCAGTACTTC. Translation: CASSHRTGVSYEQYF.